A selection of T cell receptor beta chains follows, all from one sample in a study of cytomegalovirus exposure and HLA in healthy donors. Clones were sequenced by immunoSEQ multiplex PCR, and TCRdb holds only the in-frame ones, with some missing. Found here are more than 110,000 clones, 60% to 80% of them singletons; the top ten hold 4.5% to 6%. The source material was PBMCs. The origin of the receptors is a male donor in good health and CMV-seronegative. CDR3s include the opening cysteine and the closing phenylalanine or tryptophan. D genes are given only for firm matches. The size of a clone is reported for some rows only, either as once, few or many, or as a class for expanded clones.

v_gene: TRBV7-2
d_gene: NA
abundance: once
j_gene: TRBJ1-6
CDR3aa: CASSLRTANSPLHF
CDR3nt: TGTGCCAGCAGCTTGAGGACAGCTAATTCACCCCTCCACTTT

v_gene: TRBV6-1
d_gene: TRBD1
abundance: NA
j_gene: TRBJ1-3
CDR3aa: CASSEGTGSSGNTIYF
CDR3nt: TGTGCCAGCAGTGAAGGGACAGGGAGCTCTGGAAACACCATATATTTT

v_gene: TRBV5-1
d_gene: NA
abundance: NA
j_gene: TRBJ1-2
CDR3aa: CASSLDGDYGYTF
CDR3nt: TGCGCCAGCAGCTTGGACGGGGACTATGGCTACACCTTC

v_gene: TRBV7-2
d_gene: NA
abundance: NA
j_gene: TRBJ1-3
CDR3aa: CASSLAASGNTIYF
CDR3nt: TGTGCCAGCAGCTTAGCGGCCTCTGGAAACACCATATATTTT

v_gene: TRBV6-1
d_gene: TRBD1
abundance: NA
j_gene: TRBJ1-2
CDR3aa: CASSVEGAGYYGYTF
CDR3nt: TGTGCCAGCAGTGTGGAGGGGGCGGGCTACTATGGCTACACCTTC

v_gene: TRBV19
d_gene: TRBD2
abundance: NA
j_gene: TRBJ2-2
CDR3aa: CASSIAGGRPNRGTGELFF
CDR3nt: TGTGCCAGTAGTATAGCGGGGGGGCGCCCGAATAGGGGCACCGGGGAGCTGTTTTTT

v_gene: TRBV7-2
d_gene: TRBD1
abundance: few
j_gene: TRBJ2-3
CDR3aa: CASSPTGGPGDTQYF
CDR3nt: TGTGCCAGCAGCCCCACAGGGGGTCCAGGAGATACGCAGTATTTT

v_gene: TRBV11-2
d_gene: TRBD1
abundance: few
j_gene: TRBJ1-1
CDR3aa: CASSLGAGGQGFKEAFF
CDR3nt: TGTGCCAGCAGCTTAGGGGCAGGGGGGCAGGGCTTCAAGGAAGCTTTCTTT

v_gene: TRBV6-5
d_gene: NA
abundance: NA
j_gene: TRBJ1-1
CDR3aa: CASKSGFSEAFF
CDR3nt: TGTGCCAGCAAGTCAGGGTTCTCTGAAGCTTTCTTT

v_gene: TRBV5-1
d_gene: NA
abundance: NA
j_gene: TRBJ2-7
CDR3aa: CASSRPESSYEQYF
CDR3nt: TGCGCCAGCAGCCGCCCCGAGTCCTCCTACGAGCAGTACTTC

v_gene: TRBV5-1
d_gene: TRBD1
abundance: NA
j_gene: TRBJ1-2
CDR3aa: CASSLWDRASDGYTF
CDR3nt: TGCGCCAGCAGCTTGTGGGACAGGGCTTCGGATGGCTACACCTTC

v_gene: TRBV29-1
d_gene: NA
abundance: few
j_gene: TRBJ1-2
CDR3aa: CSVEGGGLGYTF
CDR3nt: TGCAGCGTGGAGGGGGGGGGTCTGGGCTACACCTTC

v_gene: TRBV5-1
d_gene: TRBD1
abundance: NA
j_gene: TRBJ2-7
CDR3aa: CASSSRQGGHEQYF
CDR3nt: TGCGCCAGCAGCAGTAGACAGGGGGGACACGAGCAGTACTTC

v_gene: TRBV11-2
d_gene: TRBD1
abundance: NA
j_gene: TRBJ1-1
CDR3aa: CASSYGQGWTEAFF
CDR3nt: TGTGCCAGCAGCTATGGACAGGGGTGGACTGAAGCTTTCTTT

v_gene: TRBV28
d_gene: TRBD1
abundance: NA
j_gene: TRBJ1-2
CDR3aa: CASSRDRARGYTF
CDR3nt: TGTGCCAGCAGCCGGGACAGGGCGAGGGGCTACACCTTC

v_gene: TRBV7-7
d_gene: TRBD2
abundance: NA
j_gene: TRBJ2-1
CDR3aa: CASSFERGANNEQFF
CDR3nt: TGTGCCAGCAGCTTCGAGCGGGGGGCCAACAATGAGCAGTTCTTC

v_gene: TRBV6-1
d_gene: NA
abundance: NA
j_gene: TRBJ1-4
CDR3aa: CATKPGATNEKLFF
CDR3nt: TGTGCCACAAAGCCAGGTGCAACTAATGAAAAACTGTTTTTT

v_gene: TRBV4-1
d_gene: NA
abundance: NA
j_gene: TRBJ1-1
CDR3aa: CASSQGQSNTEAFF
CDR3nt: TGCGCCAGCAGCCAAGGTCAGTCGAACACTGAAGCTTTCTTT

v_gene: TRBV4-1
d_gene: TRBD2
abundance: NA
j_gene: TRBJ2-1
CDR3aa: CASSQGGFSGSSYNEQFF
CDR3nt: TGCGCCAGCAGCCAAGGGGGCTTTAGCGGGAGCTCCTACAATGAGCAGTTCTTC

v_gene: TRBV6-1
d_gene: TRBD2
abundance: NA
j_gene: TRBJ2-1
CDR3aa: CASSATSGGNNEQFF
CDR3nt: TGTGCCAGCAGCGCGACTAGCGGGGGAAACAATGAGCAGTTCTTC

v_gene: TRBV28
d_gene: NA
abundance: few
j_gene: TRBJ1-4
CDR3aa: CASSFGGSAVFF
CDR3nt: TGTGCCAGCAGTTTCGGCGGGTCAGCGGTGTTTTTT

v_gene: TRBV6-1
d_gene: NA
abundance: NA
j_gene: TRBJ1-3
CDR3aa: CASSRHPGGNTIYF
CDR3nt: TGTGCCAGCAGCAGACATCCAGGGGGAAACACCATATATTTT

v_gene: TRBV6-5
d_gene: NA
abundance: few
j_gene: TRBJ1-6
CDR3aa: CASSYLSDSPLHF
CDR3nt: TGTGCCAGCAGTTACCTTTCGGATTCACCCCTCCACTTT

v_gene: TRBV18
d_gene: NA
abundance: NA
j_gene: TRBJ2-3
CDR3aa: CASSPPVLTTQYF
CDR3nt: TGTGCCAGCTCACCACCCGTACTAACTACGCAGTATTTT

v_gene: TRBV30
d_gene: TRBD1
abundance: NA
j_gene: TRBJ2-7
CDR3aa: CAWQTGTDPSDEQYF
CDR3nt: TGTGCCTGGCAAACCGGGACAGACCCTTCGGACGAGCAGTACTTC

v_gene: TRBV7-2
d_gene: NA
abundance: NA
j_gene: TRBJ2-7
CDR3aa: CASSWDYEQYF
CDR3nt: TGTGCCAGCAGCTGGGACTACGAGCAGTACTTC

v_gene: TRBV2
d_gene: TRBD1
abundance: NA
j_gene: TRBJ2-5
CDR3aa: CASSDPGGTGTQYF
CDR3nt: TGTGCCAGCAGTGATCCAGGGGGTACAGGGACCCAGTACTTC

v_gene: TRBV28
d_gene: TRBD1
abundance: NA
j_gene: TRBJ1-2
CDR3aa: CASSLLGRQGGGYTF
CDR3nt: TGTGCCAGCAGTTTATTAGGCCGACAGGGTGGTGGCTACACCTTC

v_gene: TRBV18
d_gene: TRBD1
abundance: NA
j_gene: TRBJ2-7
CDR3aa: CASSPLSGQGAYEQYF
CDR3nt: TGTGCCAGCTCACCACTCTCCGGACAGGGGGCTTACGAGCAGTACTTC

v_gene: TRBV7-2
d_gene: NA
abundance: NA
j_gene: TRBJ1-3
CDR3aa: CASSFTANTIYF
CDR3nt: TGTGCCAGCAGCTTTACAGCAAACACCATATATTTT

v_gene: TRBV11-1
d_gene: TRBD1
abundance: NA
j_gene: TRBJ1-2
CDR3aa: CASSLDGTGMLYGYTF
CDR3nt: TGTGCCAGCAGCTTAGACGGGACAGGGATGCTATATGGCTACACCTTC

v_gene: TRBV9
d_gene: NA
abundance: NA
j_gene: TRBJ2-6
CDR3aa: CASSVTGPGANVLTF
CDR3nt: TGTGCCAGCAGCGTCACAGGACCCGGGGCCAACGTCCTGACTTTC

v_gene: TRBV11-2
d_gene: NA
abundance: NA
j_gene: TRBJ2-7
CDR3aa: CASSLDQGSSYEQYF
CDR3nt: TGTGCCAGCAGCTTAGATCAGGGTAGCTCCTACGAGCAGTACTTC

v_gene: TRBV6-1
d_gene: NA
abundance: NA
j_gene: TRBJ1-1
CDR3aa: CASSEVSEAFF
CDR3nt: TGTGCCAGCAGTGAAGTTAGTGAAGCTTTCTTT

v_gene: TRBV6-1
d_gene: NA
abundance: NA
j_gene: TRBJ2-6
CDR3aa: CASSISRANVLTF
CDR3nt: TGTGCCAGCTCTATCTCCAGGGCCAACGTCCTGACTTTC

v_gene: TRBV7-8
d_gene: TRBD1
abundance: NA
j_gene: TRBJ1-2
CDR3aa: CASSQIPGQGARGYTF
CDR3nt: TGTGCCAGCAGCCAGATTCCGGGACAGGGGGCTCGCGGCTACACCTTC

v_gene: TRBV5-6
d_gene: TRBD1
abundance: NA
j_gene: TRBJ1-5
CDR3aa: CASNRRQGRGNQPQHF
CDR3nt: TGTGCCAGCAATAGACGACAGGGAAGAGGAAATCAGCCCCAGCATTTT